This section outlines one TCR beta chain sequence together with its context. This sample was included in a study of blood T cell repertoires in COVID-19. Produced via immunoSEQ multiplex PCR; TCRdb's table is partial and in-frame only. The sample shows about 100,000 clones, under 90% of them seen only once. The origin of this receptor is a human donor in a cohort sampled during active COVID-19. The sample comprised peripheral blood.

CDR3 residues: CASSPQGTGGYTF. The CDR3, as DNA: TGTGCCAGTAGCCCCCAGGGAACAGGGGGCTACACCTTC. The rearrangement joins TRBV19 to TRBJ1-2; D might be TRBD1 (6 bases). In germline, CDR1 is LNHDA, CDR2 SQIVND (reference sequence). This CDR3 spans 13 amino acids. V lost 6 bases to trimming and J lost 8 bases, with 16 bases between them.